Described below is a single T cell receptor beta chain sequence and its context. The sample comes from a study of blood T cell repertoires in COVID-19. Study in general: Some COVID-19 samples were acute and others convalescent; all came from the United States, Italy and Spain. In each case, the material was cDNA or gDNA derived from T cells, B-cell-depleted T cells, or PBMCs.

CDR3 length: 16 residues. Trimming removed 3 bases from V and 5 bases from J; junction bases left unmatched: 8. Germline loops: CDR1 KGHDR, CDR2 SFDVKD. Seattle-derived patients entered the study during active infection and were followed longitudinally. Per the study methods: Estimates of nucleated cell counts were drawn from the amplification of reference gene primers. The table came from immunoSEQ multiplex PCR; TCRdb's copy has only in-frame clones and leaves some out. Clone size and V and J calls were adopted from that table, with D and trimming inferred from the DNA. This table has just under 350,000 clones, approximately 91% appearing once.

This chain connects TRBV24-1 to TRBJ1-2; 10 nucleotides match TRBD1. The receptor comes from a woman in her 70s with COVID-19, enrolled during active disease. The sequencing input was peripheral blood. CDR3 sequence: CATSDGTGTGVYGYTF. The CDR3 DNA is TGTGCCACCAGTGATGGGACCGGGACAGGGGTTTATGGCTACACCTTC.